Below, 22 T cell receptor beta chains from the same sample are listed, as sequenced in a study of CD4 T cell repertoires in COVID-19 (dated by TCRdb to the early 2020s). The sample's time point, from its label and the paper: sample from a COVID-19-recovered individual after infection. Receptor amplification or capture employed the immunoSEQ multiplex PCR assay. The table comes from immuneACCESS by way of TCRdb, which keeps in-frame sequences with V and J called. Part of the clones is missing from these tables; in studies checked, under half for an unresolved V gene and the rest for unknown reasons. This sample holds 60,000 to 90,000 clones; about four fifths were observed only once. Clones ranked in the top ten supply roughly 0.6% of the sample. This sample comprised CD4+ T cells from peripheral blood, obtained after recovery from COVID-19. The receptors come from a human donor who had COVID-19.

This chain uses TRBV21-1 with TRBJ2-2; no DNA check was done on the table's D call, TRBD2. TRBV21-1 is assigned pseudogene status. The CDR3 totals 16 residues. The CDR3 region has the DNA TGTGCCAGCAGCCACGATGACTATCCGAACACCGGGGAGCTGTTTTTT. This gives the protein CASSHDDYPNTGELFF.

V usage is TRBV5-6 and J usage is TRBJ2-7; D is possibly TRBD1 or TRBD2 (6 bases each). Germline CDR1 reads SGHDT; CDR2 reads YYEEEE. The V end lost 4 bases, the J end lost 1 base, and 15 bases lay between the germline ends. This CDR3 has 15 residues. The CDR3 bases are TGTGCCAGCAGCCCCCGAGGGGGGAAATCCTACGAGCAGTACTTC. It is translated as CASSPRGGKSYEQYF.

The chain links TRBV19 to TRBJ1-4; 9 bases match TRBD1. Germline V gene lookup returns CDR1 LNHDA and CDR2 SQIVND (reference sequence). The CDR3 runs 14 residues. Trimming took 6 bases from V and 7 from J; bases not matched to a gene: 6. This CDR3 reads CASSTGGVSEKLFF. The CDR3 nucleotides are TGTGCCAGTAGCACAGGGGGCGTGAGTGAAAAACTGTTTTTT.

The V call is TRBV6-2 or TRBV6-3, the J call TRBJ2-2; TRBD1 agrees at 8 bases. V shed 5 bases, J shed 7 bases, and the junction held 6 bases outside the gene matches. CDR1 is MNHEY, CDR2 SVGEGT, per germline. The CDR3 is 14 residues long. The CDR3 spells CASSPQGAVGELFF. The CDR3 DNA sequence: TGTGCCAGCAGTCCGCAGGGGGCCGTCGGGGAGCTGTTTTTT.

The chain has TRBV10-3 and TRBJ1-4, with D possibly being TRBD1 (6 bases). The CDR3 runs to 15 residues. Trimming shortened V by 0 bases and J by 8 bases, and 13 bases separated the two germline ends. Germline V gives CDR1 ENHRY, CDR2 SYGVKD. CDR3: CAISESKGVGEKLFF. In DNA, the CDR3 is TGTGCCATCAGTGAGTCGAAGGGGGTAGGGGAAAAACTGTTTTTT.

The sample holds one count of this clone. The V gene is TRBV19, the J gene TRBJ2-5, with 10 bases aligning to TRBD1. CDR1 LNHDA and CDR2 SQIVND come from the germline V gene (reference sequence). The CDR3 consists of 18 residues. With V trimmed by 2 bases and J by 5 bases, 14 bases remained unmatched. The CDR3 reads CASSISGTGAPQHETQYF. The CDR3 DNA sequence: TGTGCCAGTAGTATATCAGGGACAGGGGCCCCGCAGCACGAGACCCAGTACTTC.

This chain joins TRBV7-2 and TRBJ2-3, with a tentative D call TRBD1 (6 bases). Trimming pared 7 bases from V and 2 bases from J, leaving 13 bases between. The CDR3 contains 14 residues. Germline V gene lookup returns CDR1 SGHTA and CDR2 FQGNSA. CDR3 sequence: CASIRDIATDTQYF. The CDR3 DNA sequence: TGTGCCAGCATCCGGGACATAGCCACAGATACGCAGTATTTT.

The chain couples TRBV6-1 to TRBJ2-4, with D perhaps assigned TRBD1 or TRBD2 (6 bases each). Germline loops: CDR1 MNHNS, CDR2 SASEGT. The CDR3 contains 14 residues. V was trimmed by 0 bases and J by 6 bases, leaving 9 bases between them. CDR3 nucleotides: TGTGCCAGCAGTGAAGCGGGGGGCCTAAACATTCAGTACTTC. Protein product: CASSEAGGLNIQYF.

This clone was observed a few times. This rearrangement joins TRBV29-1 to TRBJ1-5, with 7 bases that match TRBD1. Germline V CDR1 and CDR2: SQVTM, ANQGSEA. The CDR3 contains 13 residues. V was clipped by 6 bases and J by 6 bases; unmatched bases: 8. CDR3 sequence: CSVSTGAGQPQHF. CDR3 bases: TGCAGCGTAAGCACAGGGGCAGGTCAGCCCCAGCATTTT. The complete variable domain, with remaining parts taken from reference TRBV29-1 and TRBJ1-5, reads SAVISQKPSRDICQRGTSLTIQCQVDSQVTMMFWYRQQPGQSLTLIATANQGSEATYESGFVIDKFPISRPNLTFSTLTVSNMSPEDSSIYLCSVSTGAGQPQHFGDGTRLSIL.

The CDR3 bases are TGCGCCAGCAGCGCCCAAGGGGACTCCGCCGGGGGCCAGTACTTC. Amino acid sequence: CASSAQGDSAGGQYF. The chain carries TRBV5-1 and TRBJ2-5; the D gene is possibly TRBD2 (6 bases). Germline assignment: CDR1 SGHRS and CDR2 YFSETQ. V dropped 4 bases and J dropped 10 bases, with 23 bases sitting between them. The CDR3 extends over 15 amino acids.

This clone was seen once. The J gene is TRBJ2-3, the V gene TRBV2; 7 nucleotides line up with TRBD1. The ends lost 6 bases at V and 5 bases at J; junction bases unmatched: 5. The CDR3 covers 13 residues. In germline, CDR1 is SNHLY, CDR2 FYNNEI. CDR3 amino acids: CASSRDREDTQYF. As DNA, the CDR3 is TGTGCCAGCAGCCGGGACAGAGAAGATACGCAGTATTTT.

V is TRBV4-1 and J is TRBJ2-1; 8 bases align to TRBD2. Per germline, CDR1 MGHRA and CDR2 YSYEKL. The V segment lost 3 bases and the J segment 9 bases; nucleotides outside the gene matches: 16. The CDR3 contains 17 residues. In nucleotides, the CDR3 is TGCGCCAGCAGCCACACGCCGGGACTAGGAAATCGGGGTGAGCAGTTCTTC. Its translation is CASSHTPGLGNRGEQFF.

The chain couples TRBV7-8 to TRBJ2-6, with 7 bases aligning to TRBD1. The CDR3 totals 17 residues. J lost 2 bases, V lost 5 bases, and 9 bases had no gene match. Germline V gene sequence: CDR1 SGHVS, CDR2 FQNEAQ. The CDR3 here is CASSLREGAAGANVLTF. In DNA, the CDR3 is TGTGCCAGCAGCCTAAGAGAGGGGGCGGCTGGGGCCAACGTCCTGACTTTC.

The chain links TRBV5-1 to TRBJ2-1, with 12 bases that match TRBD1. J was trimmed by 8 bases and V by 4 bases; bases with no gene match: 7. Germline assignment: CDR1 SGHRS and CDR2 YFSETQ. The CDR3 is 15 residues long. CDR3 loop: CASSAGTGGRDEQFF. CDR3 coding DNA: TGCGCCAGCAGCGCCGGGACAGGGGGCAGGGATGAGCAGTTCTTC.

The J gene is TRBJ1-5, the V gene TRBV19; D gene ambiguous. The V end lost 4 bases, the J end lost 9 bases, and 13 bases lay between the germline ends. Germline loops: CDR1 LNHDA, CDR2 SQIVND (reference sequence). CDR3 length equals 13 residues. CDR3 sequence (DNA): TGTGCCAGTAGTACGGGCGGGGAAAGGCCCCAGCATTTT. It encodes CASSTGGERPQHF.

CDR3 DNA sequence: TGTGCCAGCTCACCCAGGGCGACTAATGAAAAACTGTTTTTT. Residues: CASSPRATNEKLFF. The chain carries TRBV18 and TRBJ1-4; D possibly corresponds to TRBD1 (5 bases). This CDR3 spans 14 amino acids. Germline CDR1 reads KGHSH; CDR2 reads LQKENI. V lost 3 bases and J 2 bases, leaving 7 bases between the germline ends.

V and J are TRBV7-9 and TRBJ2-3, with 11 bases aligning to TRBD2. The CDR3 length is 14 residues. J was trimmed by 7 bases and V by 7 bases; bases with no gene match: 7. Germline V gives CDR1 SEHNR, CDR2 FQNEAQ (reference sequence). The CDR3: CASTSGGTGNTQYF. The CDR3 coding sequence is TGTGCCAGCACTAGCGGGGGGACAGGAAATACGCAGTATTTT.

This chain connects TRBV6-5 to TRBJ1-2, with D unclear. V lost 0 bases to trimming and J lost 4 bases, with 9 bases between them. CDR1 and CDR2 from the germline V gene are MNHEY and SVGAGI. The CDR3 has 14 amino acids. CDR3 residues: CASSYSASSYGYTF. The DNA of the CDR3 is TGTGCCAGCAGTTACTCGGCCTCAAGCTATGGCTACACCTTC.

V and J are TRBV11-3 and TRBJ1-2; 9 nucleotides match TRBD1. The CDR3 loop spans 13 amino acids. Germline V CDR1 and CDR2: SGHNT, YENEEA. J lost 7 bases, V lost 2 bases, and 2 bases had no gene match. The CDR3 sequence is CASSLTGGLGYTF. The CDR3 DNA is TGTGCCAGCAGCTTAACAGGGGGCCTTGGCTACACCTTC.

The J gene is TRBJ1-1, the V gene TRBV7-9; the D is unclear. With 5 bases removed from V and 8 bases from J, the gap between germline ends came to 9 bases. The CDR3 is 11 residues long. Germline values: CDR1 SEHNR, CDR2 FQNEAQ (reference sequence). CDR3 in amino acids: CASSPQSEAFF. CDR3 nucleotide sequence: TGTGCCAGCAGCCCACAGTCAGAAGCTTTCTTT.

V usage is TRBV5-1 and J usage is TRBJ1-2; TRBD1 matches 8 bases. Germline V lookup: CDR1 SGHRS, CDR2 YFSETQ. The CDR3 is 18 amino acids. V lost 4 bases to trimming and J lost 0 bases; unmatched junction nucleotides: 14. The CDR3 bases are TGCGCCAGCAGCGTGGGTCCAGGGGGCCGGACGACTAACTATGGCTACACCTTC. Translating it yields CASSVGPGGRTTNYGYTF.

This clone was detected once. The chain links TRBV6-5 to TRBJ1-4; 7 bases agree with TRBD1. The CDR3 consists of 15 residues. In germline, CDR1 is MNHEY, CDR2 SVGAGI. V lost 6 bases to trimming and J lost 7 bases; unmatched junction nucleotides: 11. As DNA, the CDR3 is TGTGCCAGCAGGCCAGACAGGGTTCCGAGTGAAAAACTGTTTTTT. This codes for CASRPDRVPSEKLFF.